This T cell receptor beta chain is from a study of CD8+ T cells in alopecia areata. At the level of the study: Patients received oral tofacitinib, 5 to 10 mg twice daily, for moderate-to-severe alopecia areata. Study-wide results and caveats: One nonresponder leaves baseline CD8+ expansion's link to response uncertain. Relative to normal scalp, lesional scalp, especially alopecia totalis/universalis, showed higher clonality.

A word on this clone: Its antigen is still unknown.

Extraction and reverse transcription of RNA yielded cDNA as the sequencing template. TCRdb keeps only in-frame clones here, not all; method: immunoSEQ multiplex PCR. This table has 200,000 to 250,000 clones, approximately 38% appearing once. Treatment indicated: oral pan-JAK inhibitor, 5-10 mg twice daily. This CDR3 region has 16 residues. Losses at the gene ends were 0 bases for V and 4 bases for J; bases not matched to a gene: 4. The germline gives CDR1 SGDLS, CDR2 YYNGEE. The specimen comprised CD4+ T cells sorted from blood, sampled around week 30, from a patient treated with tofacitinib. The TCR comes from a human donor with alopecia areata. The chain uses TRBV9 and TRBJ2-3; 11 positions agree with TRBD2. The CDR3 loop reads CASSVGISGGADTQYF. The CDR3 DNA follows: TGTGCCAGCAGCGTAGGGATTAGCGGGGGGGCAGATACGCAGTATTTT.